The rows below give T cell receptor beta chains drawn from one sample of a study of blood T cell repertoires in COVID-19. The protocol was immunoSEQ multiplex PCR, while the TCRdb copy is restricted to in-frame clones and leaves out a portion. This sample has around 270,000 clones, with over 70% found just once. Material for sequencing was PBMCs or T cells enriched from blood (not recorded which). Receptor source: a woman aged 40 to 50 who had been exposed to COVID-19. The CDR3 runs from the conserved cysteine through the conserved F or W. D genes are given only for firm matches. Not all rows give a size; the values are once, few, many and, for expanded clones, a class.

v_call	clone_size	d_call	j_call	cdr3_nt	cdr3_aa
TRBV18	NA	NA	TRBJ1-2	TGTGCCAGCTGGGGCGGGACGGATAACTATGGCTACACCTTC	CASWGGTDNYGYTF
TRBV24-1	once	TRBD1	TRBJ1-1	TGTGCCACCAGCTCTGGACAGGGGAGTTGGAGTACTGAAGCTTTCTTT	CATSSGQGSWSTEAFF
TRBV19	NA	NA	TRBJ1-2	TGTGCCAGTAGTATAGGCCCAGCGCGCTATGGCTACACCTTC	CASSIGPARYGYTF
TRBV14	NA	TRBD1	TRBJ1-1	TGTGCCAGCAGCCGGGGACAGGCCTTAAACACTGAAGCTTTCTTT	CASSRGQALNTEAFF
TRBV3-1/TRBV3-2	NA	NA	TRBJ2-1	TGTGCCAGCAGCCAAGAACTAGAAGCCTACAATGAGCAGTTCTTC	CASSQELEAYNEQFF
TRBV7-9	NA	TRBD2	TRBJ2-3	TGTGCCAGCAGCCCGGGGACTAGCGTAAATACGCAGTATTTT	CASSPGTSVNTQYF
TRBV25-1	once	TRBD1	TRBJ2-2	TGTGCCAGCAGCAACCGGGACAGTAACACCGGGGAGCTGTTTTTT	CASSNRDSNTGELFF
TRBV9	NA	NA	TRBJ1-4	TGTGCCAGCAGCGTGGGTCAGGGTGGTGAAAAACTGTTTTTT	CASSVGQGGEKLFF
TRBV19	NA	NA	TRBJ2-7	TGTGCCAGTAGTATAGTGACAGGCGGATCCTACGAGCAGTACTTC	CASSIVTGGSYEQYF
TRBV11-2	few	TRBD1	TRBJ2-2	TGTGCCAGCAGCCTGACAGGGGTGAACACCGGGGAGCTGTTTTTT	CASSLTGVNTGELFF
TRBV19	NA	NA	TRBJ1-1	TGTGCCTCGTGTGACAGGTGGAAAGCTATGAACACTGAAGCTTTCTTT	CASCDRWKAMNTEAFF
TRBV6-2/TRBV6-3	NA	NA	TRBJ1-5	TGTGCCAGCAGTTACATCAGTCAGCCCCAGCATTTT	CASSYISQPQHF
TRBV13	NA	TRBD2	TRBJ2-2	TGTGCCAGCAGCTCGGGGGGTGCCGGGGAGCTGTTTTTT	CASSSGGAGELFF
TRBV30	NA	NA	TRBJ2-2	TGTGCCTGGAGTCCCGCCGGGGAGCTGTTTTTT	CAWSPAGELFF
TRBV19	once	NA	TRBJ2-7	TGTGCCAGTAGTATGGCAAGGAGCTCCTACGAGCAGTACTTC	CASSMARSSYEQYF
TRBV4-1	NA	NA	TRBJ1-2	TGCGCCAGCAGCCAACCATTCGGGACAAGTATGTACTCGGGTTATGGCTACACCTTC	CASSQPFGTSMYSGYGYTF
TRBV18	NA	NA	TRBJ2-3	TGTGCCAGCTCACTCCCCGGAGCAGGGTACGCGGCAGATACGCAGTATTTT	CASSLPGAGYAADTQYF
TRBV7-8	NA	TRBD2	TRBJ2-1	TGTGCCAGCAGCTTAGACCTAGCGGGGGTCTACAATGAGCAGTTCTTC	CASSLDLAGVYNEQFF
TRBV2	NA	NA	TRBJ1-1	TGTGCCAGCAGGAAGGGGGTATCCACTGAAGCTTTCTTT	CASRKGVSTEAFF
TRBV7-9	NA	TRBD2	TRBJ2-1	TGTGCCAGCAGCTTATCCGGGAGACTAGCAGTGAATGAGCAGTTCTTC	CASSLSGRLAVNEQFF
TRBV28	NA	NA	TRBJ2-1	TGTGCCAGCAGTTTATCGGGAGCTACTGAGCAGTTCTTC	CASSLSGATEQFF
TRBV18	NA	NA	TRBJ1-1	TGTGCCAGCTCACCGATGGCGAACACTGAAGCTTTCTTT	CASSPMANTEAFF
TRBV27	NA	NA	TRBJ1-5	TGTGCCAGCAGTTTACAGGGAAGCAATCAGCCCCAGCATTTT	CASSLQGSNQPQHF
TRBV2	NA	TRBD1	TRBJ1-1	TGTGCCAGCAGTCCCTGGGACAGCCGGGGCCGAGCTTTCTTT	CASSPWDSRGRAFF